The 31 T cell receptor beta chains below all came from one sample that was sequenced in a study of cytomegalovirus exposure and HLA in healthy donors. The PCR made use of 60 Vbeta and 13 Jbeta primers. TCRdb keeps only in-frame clones here, not all; method: immunoSEQ multiplex PCR. There are some 110,000 clones in the sample; roughly 80% occur only once, and around 23% lies in the top ten. The sample was PBMCs. Every receptor here comes from a man under 40 in good health and CMV-seropositive.

The V call is TRBV13, the J call TRBJ1-2; TRBD1 might be the D (5 bases). CDR1 and CDR2 (germline): PRHDT, FYEKMQ (reference sequence). The CDR3 extends over 13 amino acids. V was trimmed by 3 bases and J by 5 bases, leaving 10 bases between them. CDR3 nucleotide sequence: TGTGCCAGCAGCTTTCGACAGTTTTATGGCTACACCTTC. It codes for CASSFRQFYGYTF.

This clone was seen a few times. This rearrangement joins TRBV2 to TRBJ1-5; no reliable D call. This CDR3 contains 14 residues. Germline V lookup: CDR1 SNHLY, CDR2 FYNNEI. Trimming took off 4 bases at V and 2 bases at J, with 9 bases between the two ends. The CDR3: CASSGGFRNQPQHF. The CDR3 DNA reads as TGTGCCAGCAGTGGAGGGTTCCGCAATCAGCCCCAGCATTTT.

This chain joins TRBV25-1 and TRBJ1-1; 8 bases are a match to TRBD1. Germline V gene data show CDR1 as MGHDK and CDR2 as SYGVNS. V lost 6 bases, J lost 4 bases, and 4 bases stayed unmatched. This CDR3 spans 13 amino acids. The CDR3 spells CASRQTGGTEAFF. DNA of the CDR3: TGTGCCAGCAGACAAACAGGGGGCACTGAAGCTTTCTTT.

The rearrangement uses TRBV19 and TRBJ2-1, with D maybe TRBD2 (5 bases). The ends were cut back, 7 bases at V and 0 bases at J, with 10 bases in the middle. The V gene's germline CDR1 is LNHDA and CDR2 SQIVND (reference sequence). The CDR3 is made up of 14 amino acids. Written as DNA, the CDR3 is TGTGCCAGTAAGCCGGGGAGCTCCTACAATGAGCAGTTCTTC. It codes for CASKPGSSYNEQFF. Complete variable domain (other parts from reference TRBV19 and TRBJ2-1): DGGITQSPKYLFRKEGQNVTLSCEQNLNHDAMYWYRQDPGQGLRLIYYSQIVNDFQKGDIAEGYSVSREKKESFPLTVTSAQKNPTAFYLCASKPGSSYNEQFFGPGTRLTVL.

V is TRBV6-1 and J is TRBJ1-1; D may be TRBD1 (6 bases). Deletions cut 6 bases from V and 7 bases from J, with 18 bases between. Germline V gene sequence: CDR1 MNHNS, CDR2 SASEGT. This CDR3 is 14 amino acids long. The CDR3 protein is CASSGIPGVSEAFF. The DNA for the CDR3 is TGTGCCAGCAGCGGTATCCCAGGGGTCAGTGAAGCTTTCTTT.

As concerns this clone: One junction end does not reproduce the germline sequence, and a read error may be involved. The chain uses TRBV7-9 and TRBJ2-2; 7 positions agree with TRBD2. Germline V CDR1 and CDR2: SEHNR, FQNEAQ (reference sequence). The CDR3 length is 16 residues. CDR3 loop: CSSSLQAGTNTGELFF. The CDR3 DNA sequence: TGTTCCAGCAGCCTACAAGCGGGAACGAACACCGGGGAGCTGTTTTTT.

The chain uses TRBV7-3 and TRBJ2-3; 7 bases agree with TRBD2. CDR1 is SGHTA and CDR2 is FQGTGA in the germline V gene. The V gene end was trimmed by 0 bases and the J gene end by 4 bases; junction bases not matched to a gene: 7. This CDR3 region has 16 residues. CDR3 nucleotides: TGTGCCAGCAGCTTAACTGGGAGGGGTTGGGCAGATACGCAGTATTTT. This gives the protein CASSLTGRGWADTQYF.

The sample holds a few counts of this clone. The rearrangement joins TRBV27 to TRBJ2-4; maybe TRBD2 (5 bases). This CDR3 contains 13 residues. CDR1 and CDR2 (germline): MNHEY, SMNVEV (reference sequence). Trimming removed 4 bases from V and 8 bases from J, with 12 bases in between. The CDR3 loop is CASSSTGWDIQYF. The CDR3 DNA is TGTGCCAGCAGTTCCACGGGGTGGGACATTCAGTACTTC.

The CDR3 loop is CASSSQGAGTEAFF. CDR3 DNA sequence: TGCGCCAGCAGCTCCCAGGGGGCGGGCACTGAAGCTTTCTTT. This chain connects TRBV5-1 to TRBJ1-1, with 8 bases aligning to TRBD1. The germline V gene encodes CDR1 SGHRS and CDR2 YFSETQ. V shed 3 bases and J 4 bases; nucleotides not matched to a gene: 5. The CDR3 is 14 residues long.

Many counts were recorded for this clone. V is TRBV11-2 and J is TRBJ2-1; 15 bases match TRBD2. CDR3 length equals 18 residues. The germline V gene has CDR1 SGHAT and CDR2 FQNNGV. The ends lost 4 bases at V and 4 bases at J; junction bases unmatched: 8. This CDR3 reads CASSYGLAGGRTYNEQFF. DNA for the CDR3: TGTGCCAGCAGCTACGGACTAGCGGGGGGGCGGACTTACAATGAGCAGTTCTTC.

In the case of this clone: Other DNA sequences in this sample translate to the same CDR3. V and J are TRBV6-5 and TRBJ2-7, with D possibly TRBD1 on 5 matching bases. The CDR3 is 13 residues long. Deletions cut 6 bases from V and 6 bases from J, with 15 bases between. Germline-derived CDR1 and CDR2 are MNHEY and SVGAGI. CDR3 amino acids: CASSSPGWGEQYF. The CDR3 DNA reads TGTGCCAGCAGCAGTCCAGGGTGGGGCGAGCAGTACTTC.

This sequence joins TRBV9 and TRBJ2-7; D might be TRBD1 (6 bases). Germline loops: CDR1 SGDLS, CDR2 YYNGEE. The ends were cut back, 0 bases at V and 5 bases at J, with 18 bases in the middle. The CDR3 runs to 16 residues. Here the CDR3 reads CASSVERQGNVHEQYF. The CDR3 region has the DNA TGTGCCAGCAGCGTAGAGAGGCAGGGGAATGTCCACGAGCAGTACTTC.

The chain employs TRBV6-5 and TRBJ1-1; 7 bases map to TRBD1. Looked up from germline, CDR1 is MNHEY and CDR2 is SVGAGI. This CDR3 has 13 residues. The J segment lost 11 bases and the V segment lost 6 bases, leaving 12 bases of the junction unmatched. The CDR3 DNA reads as TGTGCCAGCAGCTACGGTCAGGGGGGTGAGGCTTTCTTT. This translates into CASSYGQGGEAFF.

This clone came up a few times. The chain has TRBV9 and TRBJ2-1; 9 bases match TRBD2. CDR3 length: 18 amino acids. Germline lookup yields CDR1 SGDLS and CDR2 YYNGEE. After removal of 0 bases from V and 10 bases from J, the junction contained 17 bases not matched to a gene. The CDR3 spells CASSVVARGAGGVTEQFF. In nucleotides, the CDR3 is TGTGCCAGCAGCGTAGTAGCCCGTGGGGCGGGGGGGGTAACCGAGCAGTTCTTC.

The chain recombines TRBV30 with TRBJ1-2; D unclear. Per germline, CDR1 GTSNPN and CDR2 SVGIG (reference sequence). The CDR3 spans 13 residues. V was shortened by 0 bases and J by 0 bases, with 5 bases between the two germline ends. CDR3 sequence (DNA): TGTGCCTGGAGTGTATCAGCTAACTATGGCTACACCTTC. Residues: CAWSVSANYGYTF.

The chain joins TRBV28 to TRBJ1-2, with TRBD1 identical over 7 bases. Germline V gene sequence: CDR1 MDHEN, CDR2 SYDVKM. V dropped 1 base and J dropped 6; count of bases not matched to a gene: 17. This CDR3 has 18 amino acids. The CDR3 region is CASSLFLMDRPHHDGYTF. In DNA form, the CDR3 reads TGTGCCAGCAGTTTATTCTTGATGGACAGGCCCCATCATGATGGCTACACCTTC.

V is TRBV6-5 and J is TRBJ2-2, with TRBD1 matching over 8 bases. The germline V gene has CDR1 MNHEY and CDR2 SVGAGI. This CDR3 is built from 12 residues. The junction had 3 bases not matched to a gene; V was cut back by 6 bases and J by 9 bases. In DNA form, the CDR3 reads TGTGCCAGCAGCCGGGACAGGTGGGAGCTGTTTTTT. Its translation: CASSRDRWELFF.

The genes are TRBV5-1 and TRBJ1-6; 10 bases are shared with TRBD1. The V segment lost 4 bases and the J segment 6 bases; nucleotides outside the gene matches: 13. The germline CDR1 and CDR2 sequences are SGHRS and YFSETQ. The length of the CDR3 is 18 residues. DNA for the CDR3: TGCGCCAGCAGCCCCGGGACAGGGGATAAGATGGGTAATTCACCCCTCCACTTT. The encoded protein is CASSPGTGDKMGNSPLHF.

J is TRBJ2-1 and V is TRBV7-8, with TRBD1 matching 7 bases. Per the germline V gene, CDR1 is SGHVS and CDR2 is FQNEAQ. V dropped 3 bases and J dropped 3; count of bases not matched to a gene: 11. The CDR3 covers 17 residues. The CDR3 DNA follows: TGTGCCAGCAGCTTTGAACACAGGGGAGTAGGCTACAATGAGCAGTTCTTC. Translating gives CASSFEHRGVGYNEQFF. Using reference TRBV7-8 and TRBJ2-1 for the parts outside the CDR3, the full variable domain is GAGVSQSPRYKVAKRGQDVALRCDPISGHVSLFWYQQALGQGPEFLTYFQNEAQLDKSGLPSDRFFAERPEGSVSTLKIQRTQQEDSAVYLCASSFEHRGVGYNEQFFGPGTRLTVL.

The chain carries TRBV4-1 and TRBJ2-7; TRBD1 agrees at 8 bases. CDR3 length equals 14 residues. With V trimmed by 4 bases and J by 5 bases, 7 bases remained unmatched. CDR1 is MGHRA and CDR2 is YSYEKL in the germline V gene. In nucleotides, the CDR3 is TGCGCCAGCAGCCTCGGACAGGGTAGCGACGAGCAGTACGTC. As protein: CASSLGQGSDEQYV.

CDR3: CAISESISKRGGFSTDTQYF. The CDR3 coding sequence is TGTGCCATCAGTGAGTCGATATCTAAGCGGGGGGGATTCAGCACAGATACGCAGTATTTT. The V and J genes are TRBV10-3 and TRBJ2-3; TRBD2 matches at 10 bases. V shed 0 bases and J 0 bases; nucleotides not matched to a gene: 12. The CDR3 runs to 20 residues. Germline CDR1 is ENHRY and CDR2 is SYGVKD.

There are a few counts of this clone. The rearrangement uses TRBV5-1 and TRBJ1-1; D possibly corresponds to TRBD1 (6 bases). From germline, CDR1 is SGHRS and CDR2 YFSETQ. Trimming removed 5 bases at V and 1 base at J, with 18 bases between. This CDR3 has 16 residues. CDR3 sequence (DNA): TGCGCCAGCAGGGATCAGACAGGAGGATCGAACACTGAAGCTTTCTTT. Its translation is CASRDQTGGSNTEAFF.

The V and J genes are TRBV11-3 and TRBJ2-7; D gene unclear. The germline V gene has CDR1 SGHNT and CDR2 YENEEA. This CDR3 comprises 14 residues. V gave up 0 bases and J gave up 0 bases, with 6 bases separating them. The CDR3 spells CASSLDRLSYEQYV. For the CDR3, the DNA is TGTGCCAGCAGCTTAGATCGACTCTCCTACGAGCAGTACGTC.

The J gene is TRBJ2-1, the V gene TRBV11-2; 7 bases are shared with TRBD2. Germline V gene sequence: CDR1 SGHAT, CDR2 FQNNGV. The CDR3 has 15 residues. V shed 3 bases and J 4 bases; nucleotides not matched to a gene: 6. The CDR3 here is CASSFGGGFYNEQFF. Written as DNA, the CDR3 is TGTGCCAGCAGCTTTGGGGGGGGGTTTTACAATGAGCAGTTCTTC. Variable domain in full (rest from reference TRBV11-2 and TRBJ2-1): EAGVAQSPRYKIIEKRQSVAFWCNPISGHATLYWYQQILGQGPKLLIQFQNNGVVDDSQLPKDRFSAERLKGVDSTLKIQPAKLEDSAVYLCASSFGGGFYNEQFFGPGTRLTVL.

This clone has more than one count but fewer than ten. The J gene is TRBJ2-7, the V gene TRBV28; D remains ambiguous. V dropped 5 bases and J dropped 1 base, with 3 bases sitting between them. The CDR3 is 11 residues long. Germline lookup yields CDR1 MDHEN and CDR2 SYDVKM. The CDR3 region is CASSVSYEQYF. The CDR3 nucleotides are TGTGCCAGCAGTGTATCCTACGAGCAGTACTTC.

This rearrangement joins TRBV11-2 to TRBJ1-6; D is undetermined. The CDR3 has 15 residues. V gave up 1 base and J gave up 7 bases, with 11 bases separating them. Looked up from germline, CDR1 is SGHAT and CDR2 is FQNNGV. This CDR3 reads CASSLAGGLNSPLHF. CDR3 in DNA: TGTGCCAGCAGCTTAGCAGGCGGACTCAATTCACCCCTCCACTTT.

The chain uses TRBV6-5 and TRBJ2-1; TRBD1 matches at 7 bases. Germline CDR1 and CDR2: MNHEY and SVGAGI. The ends lost 0 bases at V and 3 bases at J; junction bases unmatched: 5. The CDR3 length is 16 residues. The CDR3 DNA is TGTGCCAGCAGTTACTCGAAGAGGGGGCTCTACAATGAGCAGTTCTTC. Amino acid sequence: CASSYSKRGLYNEQFF.

This chain uses TRBV7-9 with TRBJ2-1; 8 bases align to TRBD2. The V gene end was trimmed by 0 bases and the J gene end by 9 bases; junction bases not matched to a gene: 7. CDR1 and CDR2 (germline): SEHNR, FQNEAQ (reference sequence). The CDR3 is 15 residues long. The CDR3 loop is CASSLANGGASEQFF. CDR3 sequence (DNA): TGTGCCAGCAGCTTAGCAAACGGGGGGGCCAGTGAGCAGTTCTTC. The full variable domain, its missing parts supplied by reference TRBV7-9 and TRBJ2-1, is DTGVSQNPRHKITKRGQNVTFRCDPISEHNRLYWYRQTLGQGPEFLTYFQNEAQLEKSRLLSDRFSAERPKGSFSTLEIQRTEQGDSAMYLCASSLANGGASEQFFGPGTRLTVL.

In the case of this clone: Mismatch with germline at one junction end may stem from a read error. V gene TRBV20-1 combines with J gene TRBJ1-4, with TRBD1 as a possible D gene (5 bases). The CDR3 contains 10 residues. The germline V gene encodes CDR1 DFQATT and CDR2 SNEGSKA (reference sequence). CDR3 protein: CSARGGVFEF. The CDR3 DNA reads as TGCAGTGCTAGAGGGGGGGTTTTTGAATTT.

This chain links TRBV7-8 with TRBJ2-7, with 9 bases fitting TRBD2. V shed 6 bases, J shed 0 bases, and the junction held 6 bases outside the gene matches. This CDR3 is built from 15 residues. Germline V CDR1 and CDR2: SGHVS, FQNEAQ. CDR3 loop: CASSPRGGVSYEQYF. DNA of the CDR3: TGTGCCAGCAGTCCCCGCGGGGGGGTCTCCTACGAGCAGTACTTC.

The chain couples TRBV2 to TRBJ2-5; tentative D call: TRBD1 (6 bases). With the DNA end fitting TRBJ2-7 better, the J assignment may be wrong. The CDR3 has 12 residues. Germline CDR1 is SNHLY and CDR2 is FYNNEI. CDR3 sequence reads: CASYRDSYEQYF. CDR3 bases: TGTGCCAGCTACAGGGATTCCTACGAGCAGTACTTC.